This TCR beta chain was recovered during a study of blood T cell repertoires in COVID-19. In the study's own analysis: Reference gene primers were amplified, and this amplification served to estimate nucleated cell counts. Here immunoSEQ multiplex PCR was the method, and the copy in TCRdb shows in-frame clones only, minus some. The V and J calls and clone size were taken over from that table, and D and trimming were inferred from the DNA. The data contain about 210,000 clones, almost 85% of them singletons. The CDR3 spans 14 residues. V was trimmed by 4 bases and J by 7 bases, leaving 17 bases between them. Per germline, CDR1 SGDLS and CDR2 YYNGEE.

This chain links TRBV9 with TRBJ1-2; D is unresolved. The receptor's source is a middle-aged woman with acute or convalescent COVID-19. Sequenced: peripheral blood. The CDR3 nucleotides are TGTGCCAGCAGCTTTTCCAGAGGAGAGCGTGGCTACACCTTC. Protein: CASSFSRGERGYTF.